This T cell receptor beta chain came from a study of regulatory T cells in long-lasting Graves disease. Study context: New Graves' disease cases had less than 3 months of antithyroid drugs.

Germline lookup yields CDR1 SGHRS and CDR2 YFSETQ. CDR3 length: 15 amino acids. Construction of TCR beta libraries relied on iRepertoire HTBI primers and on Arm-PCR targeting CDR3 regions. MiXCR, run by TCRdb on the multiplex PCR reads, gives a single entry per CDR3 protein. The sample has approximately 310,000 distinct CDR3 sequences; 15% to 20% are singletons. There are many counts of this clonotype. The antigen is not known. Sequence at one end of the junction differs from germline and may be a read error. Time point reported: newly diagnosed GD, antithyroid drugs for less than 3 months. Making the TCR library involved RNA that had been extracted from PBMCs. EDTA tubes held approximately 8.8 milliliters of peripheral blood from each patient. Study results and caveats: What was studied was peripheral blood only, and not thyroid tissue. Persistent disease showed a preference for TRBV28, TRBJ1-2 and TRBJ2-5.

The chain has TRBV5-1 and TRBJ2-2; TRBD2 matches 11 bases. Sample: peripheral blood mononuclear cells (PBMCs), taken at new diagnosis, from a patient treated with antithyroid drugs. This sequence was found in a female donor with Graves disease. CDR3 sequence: CASMTSGANAGELFF. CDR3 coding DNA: TGCGCCAGCATGACTAGCGGGGCGAACGCCGGGGAGCTGTTTTTT.